This T cell receptor beta chain was sequenced for a study of cytomegalovirus exposure and HLA in healthy donors (TCRdb year 2017). Notes on the research overall: An earlier analysis of about 530 of the donors reported roughly 300 Gb of sequence data and around 100 million unique TCR beta sequences obtained from about 179 million T cells. Roughly 300 gigabases of sequencing data and approximately 92 million unique TCR sequences made up an early release that covered under 750 HLA-typed donors. Of the approximately 400 genotyped donors, 75% to 85% were placed in the genetic ancestry cluster associated with self-reported Caucasian donors. The study aimed to test whether cataloging public T cell receptors could reveal signatures of past pathogen exposure. Using immunosequencing, the study profiled T cell repertoires from about 650 subjects and related those repertoires to cytomegalovirus serostatus. A separate validation cohort of 90 to 150 different subjects was used in addition to the roughly 700-subject first cohort. To predict cytomegalovirus infection status, the study combined high-throughput TCR immunosequencing, statistical association of individual TCRs with disease status, and machine learning. A later analysis re-analyzed previously published TCR beta repertoires from 600 to 850 donors and added high-resolution HLA genotyping to study TCR occurrence patterns. In the later analysis, no new phenotypic data were used to find candidate immune exposures; instead, reliance was placed on TCR beta sequences and their occurrence across donors. To decide whether each TCR beta V gene segment behaved as functional or pseudogenic, an earlier analysis of nearly 600 of the donors relied on high-throughput TCR beta sequencing. Donor age, sex, ethnicity and CMV serostatus were compiled together with the repertoire data. A later genetic analysis used genome-wide SNP genotypes for about 55% of the 666 donors, treating that subset as a discovery cohort. Every repertoire in the discovery cohort had been generated on one and the same sequencing platform. Class I and class II HLA loci were covered by the typing at four-digit resolution. The number of donors typed differed by locus, with roughly 620-640 for A, B, C, DRB1 and DQB1, 522 for DQA1, over 600 for DPA1, and some 440 for DPB1. Four to six DR-DQ haplotypes were handled as single units for association and clustering, since linkage in the cohort was strong. Among 398 genotyped donors of the cohort, an average of approximately 240,000 unique TCR beta nucleotide sequences were sequenced per donor, 15% to 20% of them non-productive.

The full study reports these points: A later genetic analysis associated a missense DCLRE1C variant with V-gene and J-gene trimming of TCR beta chains, and an independent cohort replicated the association. The sequencing pipeline was judged likely to have produced a cluster of highly shared sequence variants as a technical artifact. A later analysis associated about 17,000 TCR beta sequences with specific HLA alleles at a false discovery rate of 0.05. Compared with equally common non-associated chains, HLA-associated TCR beta chains in a later analysis were more clonally expanded and had lower generation probabilities. Assigning TCR associations to individual alleles was difficult when HLA alleles, especially DR and DQ, strongly co-occurred. CMV serostatus was the only immune exposure information available for the cohort. Most TCR sequences were seen in very few donors, while some public TCRs were found in many individuals. HLA typing was unavailable for some donors at each locus, so association tests used only the typed subset. Presence/absence analyses assumed roughly uniform sequencing depth across donors, an assumption that may not hold. The study listed 150 to 200 TCR beta chains as associated with cytomegalovirus. It was suggested by the authors that the approach could potentially be generalized to other disease states and immunological phenotypes. In an earlier analysis of about 540 of the donors, most TCR beta V segments were observed in productive rearrangements about 90% or about 30% of the time, broadly matching IMGT annotations. In vitro tests confirmed that a few of the cytomegalovirus-associated TCR beta chains recognize cytomegalovirus antigens. The earlier analysis of 450 to 700 of the donors excluded approximately 17 rarely observed V segments, including chromosome 9 orphons, because counts were too low. A further reported finding was that TCR beta sequences accurately predicted the HLA-A and HLA-B alleles for most subjects in the first cohort. Some IMGT-functional V segments, including TRBV6-2 and TRBV6-3, could not be distinguished by the 87-base-pair reads and were therefore excluded. The cohort was sequenced for TCR beta chains only, and without alpha or paired-chain data the features that could be detected were limited. In a later analysis, most CMV-associated TCR beta chains were found to appear HLA-restricted, with HLA associations seemingly driven largely by CMV exposure. Linkage disequilibrium might explain the correlated functional status among segregating V segments, but an unknown experimental factor could not be excluded. Several of the top co-occurrence clusters appeared to be linked to parvovirus B19, influenza, CMV and Epstein-Barr virus, according to a later analysis. According to a later genetic analysis, donors in an Asian-associated ancestry cluster had fewer N-insertions in productive TCRs than the approximately 650-donor mean. In a later analysis, TCR association rates were found to vary across HLA loci, with the most associated TCRs seen for DRB1 alleles and the fewest for HLA-C alleles. The classifier was reported to diagnose cytomegalovirus status with high specificity and sensitivity in both the original and validation cohorts.

The cohort comprised under 700 healthy bone marrow donors. At the time of sampling, every cohort member was nominally healthy, though immune exposures that went unrecorded were likely present. The donor was CMV seropositive and belonged to the group of 270 or so seropositive cohort members. Each donor provided a peripheral blood sample, and peripheral blood mononuclear cells were used for TCR beta sequencing. Genomic DNA extraction from the blood cell samples was performed with the Qiagen DNeasy Blood Extraction Kit. The CDR3 runs 21 amino acids, cysteine and phenylalanine included. Only the CDR3 portion is preserved as DNA: 63 bases, with reading frame beginning at the first base. V ends up 7 bases short and J 0 bases short, with an unmatched junction base count of 23. Libraries were made using the immunoSEQ multiplex PCR assay. For the multiplex PCR, a mixture combining 60 forward primers for TCR Vbeta segments and 13 reverse primers for TCR Jbeta segments was used. A multiplex PCR assay on genomic DNA amplified the CDR3 region of rearranged TCR beta genes. The amplified TCR beta libraries were sequenced on the Illumina HiSeq System as 87-base-pair reads. Concerning the study's data processing: A later analysis counted about 82 million unique TCR beta chains across the 640 or so repertoires, and about 10 million of these chains were shared by at least two donors. To remove PCR and sequencing errors, raw reads were error-corrected and collapsed into unique sequences using a nearest-neighbor algorithm that merged closely related sequences. V, D and J gene segments were assigned by aligning CDR3 sequences to IMGT reference sequences. Each retained sequence needed at least a six-nucleotide match to both a V gene segment and a J gene segment. Rearrangements were called productive when the CDR3 lacked stop codons and stayed in frame with V and J; all others were non-productive. Following IMGT convention, CDR3 was defined as the stretch from the second conserved V-encoded cysteine to the conserved J-encoded phenylalanine. The earlier analysis of about 640 of the donors excluded any sequence lacking an unambiguous match to a single V gene segment. In an earlier analysis of 500 to 750 of the donors, V segments were called functional above 56.7% productive rearrangements and were called segregating when the between-donor standard deviation exceeded 5%. To diagnose cytomegalovirus status from the catalog of TCR beta chain sequences, a statistical classification framework was built. V and J gene assignment, in a later analysis, came from comparing TCR nucleotide sequences with IMGT/GENE-DB human TR gene sequences. Using the TCRdist pipeline, a later analysis assigned CDR3 sequences along with most-parsimonious VDJ recombination scenarios. A later analysis defined each TCR beta chain by its CDR3 amino acid sequence plus V-gene family, and excluded reads lacking a unique V-gene family. To address suspected cross-contamination and a sequencing artifact, a later analysis removed 592 highly shared, low-generation-probability nucleotide sequences. For each public chain, a later analysis derived a clonal expansion index from normalized ranks of inferred template counts within each repertoire. In a later analysis, generation probabilities were computed using a VDJ recombination model fitted to out-of-frame rearrangements, and the results were checked against IGoR. Hypergeometric tests were used in a later analysis to score TCR-TCR, TCR-HLA and TCR-CMV co-occurrence, with a repertoire-size bias correction applied to the TCR pairs. In a later analysis, false discovery rates were estimated by permuting HLA or CMV assignments 20 times. A later analysis grouped co-occurring TCRs with DBSCAN, adding TCRdist sequence similarity when clustering within HLA-allele-positive subsets. Repertoires with fewer than 30,000 or more than 120,000 public chains, plus five repertoires with anomalous nucleotide sharing, were excluded from co-occurrence clustering. TCRdb took over this immuneACCESS table, retaining in-frame rearrangements with V and J assigned. Such tables are incomplete; in checked studies, under half of the missing clones stem from an unresolved V gene, and the remainder is unexplained. V and J calls and clone size are copied from that table; D and trimming were computed from the DNA. Within this sample are fewer than 85,000 clones, with roughly 82% of them counted one time only. The leading ten clones occupy approximately 17% of the sample.

This clone came up a few times. The clone's antigen remains unknown. The input lacks base qualities; no much larger clone sits a single base away. This sequence originates from a man aged 65-85 years in good health and CMV-seropositive. Sample: PBMCs. Recombination connected TRBV23-1 to TRBJ2-1, and 8 junctional nucleotides match TRBD2. TRBV23-1 is flagged as an ORF with uncertain function. The CDR3 protein sequence reads: CASKYEPGHRITSGSYNEQFF. The DNA sequence reads TGCGCCAGCAAGTACGAACCGGGACACCGGATTACTAGCGGCTCCTACAATGAGCAGTTCTTC.